The 19 T cell receptor beta chains reported below all come from one sample, sequenced in a study of blood T cell repertoires in COVID-19. The data were produced by immunoSEQ multiplex PCR, yet TCRdb's version contains in-frame clones alone and is incomplete. The sample includes 200,000 to 300,000 clones, 86% of them seen just once. What was sequenced was PBMCs or T cells enriched from blood (not recorded which). All receptors come from a woman between 45 and 65 years old who had recovered from COVID-19.

The chain combines TRBV28 with TRBJ1-5; D unresolved. V was trimmed by 3 bases and J by 7 bases, leaving 13 bases between them. CDR3 length: 14 amino acids. Germline assignment: CDR1 MDHEN and CDR2 SYDVKM. CDR3 coding DNA: TGTGCCAGCAGTTTTGGAGGGTGGGGACAGCCCCAGCATTTT. Translating it yields CASSFGGWGQPQHF.

The chain carries TRBV3-1 (or the pseudogene TRBV3-2) and TRBJ2-1; D gene ambiguous. Germline CDR1 LGHDT, CDR2 YNNKEL (reference sequence). The germline V and J ends were trimmed by 4 bases and 0 bases, with 7 bases remaining between them. This CDR3 spans 14 amino acids. The CDR3 is CASSPASSYNEQFF. CDR3 DNA sequence: TGTGCCAGCAGCCCAGCTAGCTCCTACAATGAGCAGTTCTTC.

V gene TRBV3-1 (or the pseudogene TRBV3-2) combines with J gene TRBJ1-4; D not resolved. The CDR3 totals 14 residues. CDR1 and CDR2 from the germline V gene are LGHDT and YNNKEL (reference sequence). V was cut by 1 base and J by 8 bases, with 11 bases left in between. The CDR3 coding sequence is TGTGCCAGCAGCCAAGGCCTACGAACCGAAAAACTGTTTTTT. It encodes CASSQGLRTEKLFF.

The genes are TRBV7-2 and TRBJ2-7; TRBD1 agrees at 8 bases. The CDR3 runs 13 residues. Trimming removed 5 bases from V and 4 bases from J; junction bases left unmatched: 4. CDR1 and CDR2 from the germline V gene are SGHTA and FQGNSA. CDR3 DNA: TGTGCCAGCAGCCCGGGACAGGTATACGAGCAGTACTTC. It specifies CASSPGQVYEQYF.

The chain links TRBV3-1 (or the pseudogene TRBV3-2) to TRBJ2-7; TRBD2 matches 11 bases. CDR1 LGHDT and CDR2 YNNKEL come from the germline V gene (reference sequence). The CDR3 runs to 14 residues. The trim removed 4 bases at V and 4 bases at J, leaving 3 bases unmatched. CDR3 coding DNA: TGTGCCAGCAGCCGGACTAGCGGGCTTTACGAGCAGTACTTC. It specifies CASSRTSGLYEQYF.

The CDR3 spells CASSERRGEQFF. The CDR3 bases are TGTGCCAGCAGTGAGAGGAGGGGTGAGCAGTTCTTC. The genes are TRBV27 and TRBJ2-1; D is possibly TRBD2 (6 bases). The CDR3 has 12 amino acids. Germline loops: CDR1 MNHEY, CDR2 SMNVEV (reference sequence). The V and J ends lost 5 bases and 9 bases respectively, with 11 bases between them.

The chain combines TRBV11-2 with TRBJ1-1, with D perhaps matching TRBD1 (5 bases). V lost 4 bases and J 1 base, leaving 13 bases between the germline ends. There are 15 residues in the CDR3. Per the germline V gene, CDR1 is SGHAT and CDR2 is FQNNGV. The CDR3 coding sequence is TGTGCCAGCAGCTCCCAGGGAATCGCGAACACTGAAGCTTTCTTT. Encoded protein: CASSSQGIANTEAFF.

The chain recombines TRBV5-4 with TRBJ2-1; 7 positions agree with TRBD2. Germline CDR1 and CDR2: SGHNT and YYREEE (reference sequence). The CDR3 is made up of 15 amino acids. Losses at the gene ends were 7 bases for V and 2 bases for J; bases not matched to a gene: 9. CDR3 DNA: TGTGCCAGCTGGGAGGGGACCGAGGCCTACAATGAGCAGTTCTTC. Encoded protein: CASWEGTEAYNEQFF.

The V call is TRBV5-1, the J call TRBJ2-1, with a weak D call TRBD2 (6 bases). The CDR3 totals 15 residues. The germline V and J ends were trimmed by 4 bases and 9 bases, with 20 bases remaining between them. CDR1 is SGHRS, CDR2 YFSETQ, per germline. CDR3 sequence (DNA): TGCGCCAGCAGCAGAGGGGACTCCCGGGCCATTGAGCAGTTCTTC. It codes for CASSRGDSRAIEQFF.

This chain joins TRBV19 and TRBJ2-5, with 7 bases matching TRBD1. Unmatched junction bases numbered 17, after V lost 8 bases and J lost 5 bases. This CDR3 is 16 amino acids long. Germline assignment: CDR1 LNHDA and CDR2 SQIVND (reference sequence). The CDR3 sequence: CASSGFTGAGMETQYF. CDR3 in DNA: TGTGCCAGTTCCGGCTTCACAGGGGCCGGGATGGAGACCCAGTACTTC.

The chain combines TRBV28 with TRBJ2-7, with D possibly matching TRBD1 (6 bases). This CDR3 is built from 12 residues. Germline V CDR1 and CDR2: MDHEN, SYDVKM. Deletions cut 7 bases from V and 2 bases from J, with 9 bases between. CDR3 sequence: CASKDRPYEQYF. The DNA of the CDR3 is TGTGCCAGCAAGGACAGACCCTACGAGCAGTACTTC.

The chain combines TRBV11-2 with TRBJ2-5; tentatively, D is TRBD2 (5 bases). CDR1 and CDR2 from the germline V gene are SGHAT and FQNNGV. The ends were cut back, 4 bases at V and 5 bases at J, with 8 bases in the middle. The CDR3 runs 12 residues. In DNA form, the CDR3 reads TGTGCCAGCAGCTCACGAGGGGAGACCCAGTACTTC. It codes for CASSSRGETQYF. The whole variable domain, remainder taken from reference TRBV11-2 and TRBJ2-5, is EAGVAQSPRYKIIEKRQSVAFWCNPISGHATLYWYQQILGQGPKLLIQFQNNGVVDDSQLPKDRFSAERLKGVDSTLKIQPAKLEDSAVYLCASSSRGETQYFGPGTRLLVL.

The J gene is TRBJ1-5, the V gene TRBV19; D is ambiguous. This CDR3 has 14 amino acids. V lost 5 bases and J lost 3, with 11 bases in between. Germline values: CDR1 LNHDA, CDR2 SQIVND (reference sequence). CDR3 amino acids: CASSLMTTNQPQHF. In DNA, the CDR3 is TGTGCCAGTAGTCTGATGACTACCAATCAGCCCCAGCATTTT.

The rearrangement joins TRBV5-5 to TRBJ2-3; tentative D call: TRBD1 (6 bases). The CDR3 has 16 amino acids. The germline V gene has CDR1 SGHKS and CDR2 YYEKEE (reference sequence). V lost 4 bases and J lost 4, with 19 bases in between. CDR3 nucleotide sequence: TGTGCCAGCAGCCGCCGGGACACACGGTTCCCAGATACGCAGTATTTT. It encodes CASSRRDTRFPDTQYF.

The chain links TRBV19 to TRBJ1-1; TRBD1 matches at 8 bases. There are 16 residues in the CDR3. J gave up 5 bases and V 4 bases, and 12 bases lay outside the gene matches. Germline assignment: CDR1 LNHDA and CDR2 SQIVND (reference sequence). This chain's CDR3 is CASSTYGQGGVTEAFF. Written as DNA, the CDR3 is TGTGCCAGTAGTACCTATGGACAGGGAGGGGTGACTGAAGCTTTCTTT.

The J gene is TRBJ1-4, the V gene TRBV7-9; 8 bases map to TRBD1. The CDR3 is made up of 15 amino acids. J gave up 5 bases and V 5 bases, and 7 bases lay outside the gene matches. From germline, CDR1 is SEHNR and CDR2 FQNEAQ (reference sequence). The CDR3 spells CASSPAGTGNEKLFF. The DNA of the CDR3 is TGTGCCAGCAGCCCCGCCGGGACAGGAAATGAAAAACTGTTTTTT. Based on the CDR3 plus reference TRBV7-9 and TRBJ1-4, the full variable domain is DTGVSQNPRHKITKRGQNVTFRCDPISEHNRLYWYRQTLGQGPEFLTYFQNEAQLEKSRLLSDRFSAERPKGSFSTLEIQRTEQGDSAMYLCASSPAGTGNEKLFFGSGTQLSVL.

J is TRBJ1-4 and V is TRBV28; D gene ambiguous. The length of the CDR3 is 13 residues. Germline V lookup: CDR1 MDHEN, CDR2 SYDVKM. V lost 8 bases, J lost 0 bases, and 7 bases lay in between. The CDR3 loop is CASGPTTNEKLFF. CDR3 sequence (DNA): TGTGCCAGCGGCCCAACAACTAATGAAAAACTGTTTTTT.

This chain's CDR3 is CASSLGQGVREAFF. In DNA, the CDR3 is TGTGCCAGCAGCCTGGGACAGGGGGTTCGGGAAGCTTTCTTT. The chain carries TRBV16 and TRBJ1-1, with 11 bases fitting TRBD1. From germline, CDR1 is KGHSY and CDR2 FQNENV. This CDR3 is 14 amino acids long. The V segment lost 4 bases and the J segment 8 bases; nucleotides outside the gene matches: 6.

The rearrangement uses TRBV30 and TRBJ1-4; unclear D gene. V gave up 1 base and J gave up 8 bases, with 20 bases separating them. Germline V gene lookup returns CDR1 GTSNPN and CDR2 SVGIG (reference sequence). The CDR3 has 16 amino acids. CDR3 nucleotides: TGTGCCTGGAGTGCCGGGCTAGGAGAGGGAGAAGAAAAACTGTTTTTT. Translation: CAWSAGLGEGEEKLFF.